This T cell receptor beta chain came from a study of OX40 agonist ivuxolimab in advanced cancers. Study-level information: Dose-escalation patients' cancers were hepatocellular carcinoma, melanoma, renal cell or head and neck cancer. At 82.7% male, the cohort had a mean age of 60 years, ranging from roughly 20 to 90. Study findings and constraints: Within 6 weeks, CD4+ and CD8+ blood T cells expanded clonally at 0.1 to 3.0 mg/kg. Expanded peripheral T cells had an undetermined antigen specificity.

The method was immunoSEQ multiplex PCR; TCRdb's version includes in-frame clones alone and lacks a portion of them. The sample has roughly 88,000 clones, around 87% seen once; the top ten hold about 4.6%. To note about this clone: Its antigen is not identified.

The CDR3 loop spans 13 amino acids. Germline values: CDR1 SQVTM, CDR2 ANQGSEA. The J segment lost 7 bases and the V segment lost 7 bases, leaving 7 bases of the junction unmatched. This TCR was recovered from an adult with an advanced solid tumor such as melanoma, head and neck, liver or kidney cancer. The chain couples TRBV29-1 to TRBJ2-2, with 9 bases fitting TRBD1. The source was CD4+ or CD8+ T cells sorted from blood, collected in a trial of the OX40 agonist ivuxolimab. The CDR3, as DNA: TGCAGCGCCACCGGGACAGGGAACGGGGAGCTGTTTTTT. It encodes CSATGTGNGELFF.